This T cell receptor beta chain was found in a study of blood T cell repertoires in COVID-19. Study as a whole: The United States, Italy and Spain supplied acute and convalescent COVID-19 samples. The analysed material was cDNA or gDNA that came from T cells, B-cell-depleted T cells, or PBMCs.

CDR3 size: 14 residues. Per the germline V gene, CDR1 is SGDLS and CDR2 is YYNGEE. The junction had 3 bases not matched to a gene; V was cut back by 1 base and J by 4 bases. In the authors' methods: Reference gene primer amplification yielded estimated nucleated cell counts. Only in-frame clones appear in the TCRdb table, and some are missing; sequencing was by immunoSEQ multiplex PCR. The V and J calls and clone size were taken over from that table, and D and trimming were inferred from the DNA. The sample lists some 150,000 clones, just under 85% occurring once. The sequence derives from a woman aged 40 to 55 with active or convalescent COVID-19. The sequenced sample was peripheral blood. V is TRBV9 and J is TRBJ2-5, with TRBD1 matching 8 bases. CDR3 sequence reads: CASSVQGAGETQYF. DNA of the CDR3: TGTGCCAGCAGCGTACAGGGGGCGGGAGAGACCCAGTACTTC. The variable domain in full, with the rest retrieved from reference TRBV9 and TRBJ2-5, is DSGVTQTPKHLITATGQRVTLRCSPRSGDLSVYWYQQSLDQGLQFLIQYYNGEERAKGNILERFSAQQFPDLHSELNLSSLELGDSALYFCASSVQGAGETQYFGPGTRLLVL.